The T cell receptor beta chain under discussion was sequenced for a study of shared clonotypes between healthy human individuals. Study context: Plates per donor: three CD4 naive, three CD4 memory, two CD8 naive, one CD8 memory.

Healthy HIV-negative adults with no recent acute infections or vaccinations were recruited as donors. The germline gives CDR1 MDHEN, CDR2 SYDVKM. The CDR3 contains 12 residues. V lost 2 bases to trimming and J lost 11 bases, with 12 bases between them. Sequenced by immunoSEQ multiplex PCR; TCRdb stores in-frame clones only, minus some. The data contain millions of clones, roughly 96% of them seen just once; the ten biggest clones take up 0.1% to 0.15%. Sequencing used naive CD4+ T cells sorted from blood. Subset here: CD45RA+ positively selected. This chain links TRBV28 with TRBJ1-1; D unresolved. This clonotype originated in a young man in good health. The CDR3 DNA sequence: TGTGCCAGCAGTTTACAGGCTATGGGGGCTTTCTTT. Encoded protein: CASSLQAMGAFF.